This T cell receptor beta chain was recovered during a study of blood T cell repertoires in COVID-19. Self-reported history from a screening survey and questionnaire set each donor's cohort. The CDR3 has 18 amino acids. Germline CDR1 and CDR2: SGHNT and YENEEA. The V and J ends lost 1 base and 0 bases, in that order; junction bases with no gene match: 8. In the study's own analysis: It was from reference gene primer amplification that nucleated cell counts were estimated. Here immunoSEQ multiplex PCR was the method, and the copy in TCRdb shows in-frame clones only, minus some. For V, J and clone size, that table is used; D and trimming come from the DNA. This sample carries over 200,000 clones, less than 85% of them seen once, and the ten largest clones take under 2%.

The clonotype comes from a man between 60 and 75 years old who had recovered from COVID-19. V and J are TRBV11-3 and TRBJ2-3; the match to TRBD2 covers 9 bases. Sequenced: PBMCs or T cells enriched from blood (not recorded which). CDR3 loop: CASSLGIAGAGSTDTQYF. The CDR3 DNA sequence: TGTGCCAGCAGCTTAGGTATAGCGGGGGCCGGAAGCACAGATACGCAGTATTTT.